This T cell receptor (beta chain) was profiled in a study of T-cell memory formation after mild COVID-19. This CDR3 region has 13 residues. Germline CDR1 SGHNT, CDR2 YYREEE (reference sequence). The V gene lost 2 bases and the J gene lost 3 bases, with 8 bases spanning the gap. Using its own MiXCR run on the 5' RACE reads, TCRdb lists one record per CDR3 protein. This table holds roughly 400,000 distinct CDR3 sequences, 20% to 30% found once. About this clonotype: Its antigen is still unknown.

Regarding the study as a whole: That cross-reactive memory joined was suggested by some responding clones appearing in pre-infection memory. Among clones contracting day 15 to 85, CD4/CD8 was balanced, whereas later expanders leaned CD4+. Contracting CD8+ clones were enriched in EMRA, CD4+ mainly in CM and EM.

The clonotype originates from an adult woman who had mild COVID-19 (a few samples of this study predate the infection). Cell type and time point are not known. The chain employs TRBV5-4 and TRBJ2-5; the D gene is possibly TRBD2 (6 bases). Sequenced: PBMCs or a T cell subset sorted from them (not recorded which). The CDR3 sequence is CASSFPGEETQYF. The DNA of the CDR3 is TGTGCCAGCAGCTTTCCGGGAGAAGAGACCCAGTACTTC.